This is a list of T cell receptor beta chains from one sample in a study of regulatory T cells in long-lasting Graves disease. TCRdb re-analysed the multiplex PCR reads in MiXCR, keeping a single row per CDR3 protein. The profile covers about 540,000 distinct CDR3 sequences, with about 13% appearing a single time and 8% to 10% taken by the ten largest. These data also featured in a second study, about T cells in Graves' hyperthyroidism and ophthalmopathy.

This material consisted of peripheral blood mononuclear cells (PBMCs), taken at new diagnosis, from a patient treated with antithyroid drugs. These receptors all stem from a young man with Graves disease. The CDR3 runs from the conserved cysteine through the conserved F or W. Each record gives: J gene, D gene, clone size, V gene, CDR3 DNA, CDR3 protein. D genes are given only for firm matches. Not every row has a clone size; where given, it reads once, few, many or a size class.

TRBJ2-7,TRBD1,many,TRBV2,TGTGCCAGCAGCTCCCAGGGACAGGGCTTGTACGAGCAGTACTTC,CASSSQGQGLYEQYF
TRBJ1-2,TRBD1,many,TRBV3-1,TGTGCCAGCAGCCAAAACACAGGGGGCGATGGCTACACCTTC,CASSQNTGGDGYTF
TRBJ2-3,NA,NA,TRBV24-1,TGTGCCACCAGTGATTTACAGGGACCGGGAGATACGCAGTATTTT,CATSDLQGPGDTQYF
TRBJ1-2,TRBD1,few,TRBV6-1,TGTGCCAGCAGTCCGGGACAGCTTTTCTATGGCTACACCTTC,CASSPGQLFYGYTF
TRBJ2-3,TRBD1,NA,TRBV6-5,TGTGCCAGCAGTTATCGGCAGGGGGCGCGTGCAGATACGCAGTATTTT,CASSYRQGARADTQYF
TRBJ1-4,NA,many,TRBV3-1,TGTGCCAGCAGCCAAGGAATCTATGAAAAACTGTTTTTT,CASSQGIYEKLFF
TRBJ2-4,NA,many,TRBV7-9,TGTGCCAGCAGCTTAGCGCGGGGGCTCAACATTCAGTACTTC,CASSLARGLNIQYF
TRBJ2-1,NA,NA,TRBV5-1,TGCGCCAGCATCAGGTCTGCCGGCGGTTATGAGCAGTTCTTC,CASIRSAGGYEQFF
TRBJ1-2,NA,many,TRBV6-1,TGTGCCAGCAGCACCGGGGGAAACTATGGCTACACCTTC,CASSTGGNYGYTF
TRBJ1-6,TRBD1,once,TRBV15,TGTGCCACCAGCAGAGAGGACAGGGGGCAGTCACCCCTCCACTTT,CATSREDRGQSPLHF
TRBJ2-2,TRBD2,many,TRBV12-3/TRBV12-4,TGTGCCAGCAGTCCCTTCCCTAGCGGGTCGGGGGAGCTGTTTTTT,CASSPFPSGSGELFF
TRBJ2-2,TRBD2,many,TRBV5-1,TGCGCCAGCAGCTTGCAACGACTAGCGGGAGAAACCGGGGAGCTGTTTTTT,CASSLQRLAGETGELFF
TRBJ2-3,TRBD1,few,TRBV7-9,TGTGCCAGCAGCCCCGACAGGGTTCGATCAGATACGCAGTATTTT,CASSPDRVRSDTQYF
TRBJ2-7,NA,few,TRBV20-1,TGCAGTGCTAGACAGGGAACATCGGGCTACGAGCAGTACTTC,CSARQGTSGYEQYF